These T cell receptor beta chains were read from a single sample in a study of OX40 agonist ivuxolimab in advanced cancers. Repertoires were generated with immunoSEQ multiplex PCR, while TCRdb's copy carries only in-frame clones and drops some. The sample consists of about 64,000 clones, 80% of them appearing once. The starting material was CD4+ or CD8+ T cells sorted from blood, obtained in a trial of the OX40 agonist ivuxolimab. The receptors originated from an adult with an advanced solid tumor such as melanoma, head and neck, liver or kidney cancer. CDR3s include the opening cysteine and the closing phenylalanine or tryptophan. The order of the fields is J gene, V gene, CDR3 protein.

J gene: TRBJ2-5
V gene: TRBV5-1
CDR3 protein: CASSIAGTGLGQETQYF

J gene: TRBJ2-6
V gene: TRBV30
CDR3 protein: CAWSRLTGTGANVLTF

J gene: TRBJ1-4
V gene: TRBV29-1
CDR3 protein: CSVTTRRGSREKLFF

J gene: TRBJ2-3
V gene: TRBV5-1
CDR3 protein: CASSTDLTSTDTQYF

J gene: TRBJ1-2
V gene: TRBV20-1
CDR3 protein: CSASPGLGYTF

J gene: TRBJ1-3
V gene: TRBV9
CDR3 protein: CASSVDPPAFESSGNTIYF

J gene: TRBJ1-1
V gene: TRBV28
CDR3 protein: CASSFRGNTEAFF

J gene: TRBJ2-5
V gene: TRBV5-6
CDR3 protein: CASSPLGGAGGLGETQYF

J gene: TRBJ1-2
V gene: TRBV6-4
CDR3 protein: CASSDKRGRLGGYTF

J gene: TRBJ1-3
V gene: TRBV30
CDR3 protein: CAWSVPDSGNTIYF

J gene: TRBJ1-1
V gene: TRBV5-1
CDR3 protein: CASRRGENTEAFF

J gene: TRBJ2-7
V gene: TRBV2
CDR3 protein: CASSVDRVHEQYF

J gene: TRBJ2-1
V gene: TRBV6-1
CDR3 protein: CASSEARTGRGEQFF

J gene: TRBJ1-4
V gene: TRBV27
CDR3 protein: CASSLSSPGGSEKLFF

J gene: TRBJ2-1
V gene: TRBV18
CDR3 protein: CASSPPGDRTDEQFF

J gene: TRBJ2-1
V gene: TRBV5-1
CDR3 protein: CASSPGTAYNEQFF

J gene: TRBJ1-3
V gene: TRBV5-4
CDR3 protein: CASSLSGTLSGNTIYF

J gene: TRBJ2-3
V gene: TRBV9
CDR3 protein: CASSVVGGGPGDTQYF

J gene: TRBJ1-5
V gene: TRBV7-2
CDR3 protein: CASSFGPTGLGQPQHF

J gene: TRBJ1-3
V gene: TRBV28
CDR3 protein: CASSDITIYF

J gene: TRBJ2-1
V gene: TRBV7-2
CDR3 protein: CASSGKGQGGNEQFF

J gene: TRBJ1-1
V gene: TRBV30
CDR3 protein: CAWSLTGGSPEAFF

J gene: TRBJ1-5
V gene: TRBV6-4
CDR3 protein: CASSGGIGQPQHF

J gene: TRBJ2-1
V gene: TRBV6-1
CDR3 protein: CASSEALGFPNEQFF

J gene: TRBJ1-3
V gene: TRBV5-1
CDR3 protein: CASSPGTAGNTIYF

J gene: TRBJ2-3
V gene: TRBV27
CDR3 protein: CASSSASGGANTQYF

J gene: TRBJ1-1
V gene: TRBV27
CDR3 protein: CASSNRVSNTEAFF

J gene: TRBJ1-1
V gene: TRBV5-3
CDR3 protein: CARSPFGNPNTEAFF